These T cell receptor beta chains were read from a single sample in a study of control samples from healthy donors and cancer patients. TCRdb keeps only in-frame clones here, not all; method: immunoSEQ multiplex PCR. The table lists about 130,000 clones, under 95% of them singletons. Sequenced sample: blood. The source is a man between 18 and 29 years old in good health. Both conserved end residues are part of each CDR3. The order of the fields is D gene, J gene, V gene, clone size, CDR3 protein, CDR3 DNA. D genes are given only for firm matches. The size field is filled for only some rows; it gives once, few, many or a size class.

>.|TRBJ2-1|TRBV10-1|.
CASSEVGNNEQFF
TGCGCCAGCAGTGAAGTAGGAAACAATGAGCAGTTCTTC
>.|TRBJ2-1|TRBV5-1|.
CASSLGRGGEQFF
TGCGCCAGCAGCTTGGGCAGGGGAGGTGAGCAGTTCTTC
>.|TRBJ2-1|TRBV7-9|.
CASSPKVGSSYNEQFF
TGTGCCAGCAGCCCAAAAGTGGGGAGCTCCTACAATGAGCAGTTCTTC
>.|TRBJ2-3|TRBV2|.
CASSDGTAGNTQYF
TGTGCCAGCAGCGACGGGACCGCCGGGAATACGCAGTATTTT
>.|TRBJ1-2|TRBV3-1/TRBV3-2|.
CASSQDRGSHGYTF
TGTGCCAGCAGCCAAGATAGGGGATCCCATGGCTACACCTTC
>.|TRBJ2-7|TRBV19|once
CASSIMRGFGSYEQYF
TGTGCCAGTAGTATAATGAGGGGTTTTGGGTCCTACGAGCAGTACTTC
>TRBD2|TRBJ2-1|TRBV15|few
CATSRPFSGLAPNEQFF
TGTGCCACCAGCAGACCCTTCTCCGGACTAGCACCCAATGAGCAGTTCTTC
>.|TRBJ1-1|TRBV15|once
CATSRKYRDTLNTEAFF
TGTGCCACCAGCAGGAAATACCGGGACACATTGAACACTGAAGCTTTCTTT
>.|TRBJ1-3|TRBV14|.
CASSQVSGNTIYF
TGTGCCAGCAGCCAAGTCAGTGGAAACACCATATATTTT
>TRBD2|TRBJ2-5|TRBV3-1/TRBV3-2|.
CASSRLAGVIETQYF
TGTGCCAGCAGCCGACTAGCGGGGGTGATAGAGACCCAGTACTTC
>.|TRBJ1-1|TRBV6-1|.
CASSEGTVNTEAFF
TGTGCCAGCAGTGAAGGGACAGTGAACACTGAAGCTTTCTTT
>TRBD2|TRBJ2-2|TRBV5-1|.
CASSLRSGGNTGELFF
TGCGCCAGCAGCTTGCGCAGCGGGGGGAACACCGGGGAGCTGTTTTTT
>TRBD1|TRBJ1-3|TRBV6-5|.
CASGNRGSGNTIYF
TGTGCCAGCGGGAACAGGGGCTCTGGAAACACCATATATTTT
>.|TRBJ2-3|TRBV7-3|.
CASSLSQGDTQYF
TGTGCCAGCAGCTTAAGCCAGGGAGATACGCAGTATTTT
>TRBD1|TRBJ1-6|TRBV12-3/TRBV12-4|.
CASSRDRVSPLHF
TGTGCCAGCAGTCGGGACAGGGTTTCACCCCTCCACTTT
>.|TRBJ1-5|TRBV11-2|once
CASSLDGTLHPQHF
TGTGCCAGCAGCTTAGATGGGACTCTTCATCCCCAGCATTTT
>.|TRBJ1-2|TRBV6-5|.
CASRPTGLYGYTF
TGTGCCAGCAGGCCGACAGGACTCTATGGCTACACCTTC
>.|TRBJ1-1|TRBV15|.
CATSRDIRGWQTEAFF
TGTGCCACCAGCAGAGATATCAGGGGTTGGCAGACTGAAGCTTTCTTT
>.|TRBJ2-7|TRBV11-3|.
CASSPPGSFEQYF
TGTGCCAGCAGCCCCCCGGGTTCCTTCGAGCAGTACTTC
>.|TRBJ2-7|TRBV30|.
CAWSTGIPYEQYF
TGTGCCTGGAGTACAGGGATCCCCTACGAGCAGTACTTC
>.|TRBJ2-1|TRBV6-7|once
CASSSSDWNHNEQFF
TGTGCCAGCAGTTCTAGCGACTGGAACCACAATGAGCAGTTCTTC
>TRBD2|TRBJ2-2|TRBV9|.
CASSPTSGGAIGELFF
TGTGCCAGCAGCCCAACTAGCGGGGGGGCAATCGGGGAGCTGTTTTTT
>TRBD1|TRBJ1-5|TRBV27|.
CASSPRQGNDQPQHF
TGTGCCAGCAGCCCAAGACAGGGCAACGATCAGCCCCAGCATTTT
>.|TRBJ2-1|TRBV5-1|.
CASSLSPTGLYNEQFF
TGCGCCAGCAGCTTGTCGCCAACTGGCTTGTACAATGAGCAGTTCTTC
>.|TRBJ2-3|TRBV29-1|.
CSVKKAGSTDTQYF
TGCAGCGTTAAAAAGGCAGGGAGCACAGATACGCAGTATTTT
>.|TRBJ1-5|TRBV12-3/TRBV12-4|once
CASTTGPGQPQHF
TGTGCCAGCACCACCGGACCGGGCCAGCCCCAGCATTTT
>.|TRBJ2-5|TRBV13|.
CASSPLGSEETQYF
TGTGCCAGCAGCCCCCTGGGAAGCGAAGAGACCCAGTACTTC
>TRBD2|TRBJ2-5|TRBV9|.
CASSVTSGGASPETQYF
TGTGCCAGCAGCGTGACTAGCGGGGGGGCCAGCCCAGAGACCCAGTACTTC
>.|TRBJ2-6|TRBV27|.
CASSRTVFSGANVLTF
TGTGCCAGCAGTCGGACAGTGTTCTCTGGGGCCAACGTCCTGACTTTC
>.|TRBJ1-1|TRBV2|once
CASRRGVGETEAFF
TGTGCCAGCAGGAGGGGGGTCGGCGAGACTGAAGCTTTCTTT
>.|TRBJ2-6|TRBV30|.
CAWSWGAGANVLTF
TGTGCCTGGAGTTGGGGGGCTGGGGCCAACGTCCTGACTTTC
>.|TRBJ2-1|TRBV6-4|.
CASSDSAWDEQFF
TGTGCCAGCAGTGACTCAGCTTGGGATGAGCAGTTCTTC
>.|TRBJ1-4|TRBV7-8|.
CAISKGATNEKLFF
TGTGCCATCAGCAAGGGGGCAACTAATGAAAAACTGTTTTTT
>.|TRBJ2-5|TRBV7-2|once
CASSRGPGETQYF
TGTGCCAGCAGCCGGGGGCCGGGGGAGACCCAGTACTTC
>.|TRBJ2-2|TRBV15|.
CATSRDSPNTGELFF
TGTGCCACCAGCAGAGACAGTCCGAACACCGGGGAGCTGTTTTTT
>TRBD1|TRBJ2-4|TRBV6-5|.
CASSYFQGAKNIQYF
TGTGCCAGCAGTTACTTCCAGGGGGCTAAAAACATTCAGTACTTC
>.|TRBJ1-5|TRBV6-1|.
CASSEGFRQPQHF
TGTGCCAGCAGTGAAGGGTTCAGACAGCCCCAGCATTTT
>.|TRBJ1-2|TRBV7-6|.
CASSSRAGSLHGYTF
TGTGCCAGCAGCTCGCGCGCAGGGTCTCTTCATGGCTACACCTTC
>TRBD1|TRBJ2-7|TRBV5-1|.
CASSGGQDRYEQYF
TGCGCCAGCAGCGGTGGACAGGATCGCTACGAGCAGTACTTC
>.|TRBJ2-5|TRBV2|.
CASTGRDGRRETQYF
TGTGCCAGCACGGGACGGGACGGTCGGAGAGAGACCCAGTACTTC
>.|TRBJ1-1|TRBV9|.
CASSVVDSSAEAFF
TGTGCCAGCAGCGTAGTCGACAGTAGCGCTGAAGCTTTCTTT
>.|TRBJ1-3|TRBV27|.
CASSSTGTGNTIYF
TGTGCCAGCAGTTCCACCGGGACAGGAAACACCATATATTTT
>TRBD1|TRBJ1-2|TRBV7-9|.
CASSPPGQGGMGYTF
TGTGCCAGCAGCCCCCCGGGACAGGGCGGAATGGGCTACACCTTC
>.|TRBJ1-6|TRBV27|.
CASSLAGADSPLHF
TGTGCCAGCAGTCTCGCAGGGGCGGATTCACCCCTCCACTTT
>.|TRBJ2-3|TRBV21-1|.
CASSKEANPDTQYF
TGTGCCAGCAGCAAAGAGGCCAATCCAGATACGCAGTATTTT
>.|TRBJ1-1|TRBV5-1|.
CASSLVGANTEAFF
TGCGCCAGCAGCTTGGTAGGAGCAAACACTGAAGCTTTCTTT
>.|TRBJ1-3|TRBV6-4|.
CASSAGQGNTIYF
TGTGCCAGCAGCGCAGGACAGGGAAACACCATATATTTT